A single sample gave rise to the 4 T cell receptor beta chains below, sequenced in a study of beta chain features in type 1 diabetes. Investigators reverse transcribed all isolated RNA, so they sequenced expressed TCRB transcripts. The method was immunoSEQ multiplex PCR; TCRdb's version includes in-frame clones alone and lacks a portion of them. The data contain 60,000 to 75,000 clones, roughly 60% of them seen just once; the ten biggest clones take up about 2.2%. The source material was Tregs from blood. Receptors originate from a woman aged 18-29 years in good health.

Concerning this clone itself: A read error may produce the germline difference seen at one junction end. This sample also contains other DNA sequences that code for the same CDR3. The J gene is TRBJ1-1, the V gene TRBV30; TRBD1 might be the D (6 bases). The CDR3 runs 16 residues. From germline, CDR1 is GTSNPN and CDR2 SVGIG (reference sequence). CDR3 region: CAWSAWGRGSNTEAFF. CDR3 sequence (DNA): TGTGCCTGGAGTGCGTGGGGGCGAGGGTCGAACACTGAGGCTTTCTTT.

A few counts support this clone. The rearrangement joins TRBV29-1 to TRBJ1-1, with 10 bases matching TRBD1. V was clipped by 6 bases and J by 1 base; unmatched bases: 5. This CDR3 contains 14 residues. CDR1 and CDR2 from the germline V gene are SQVTM and ANQGSEA. The chain's CDR3 is CSVAGQGWNTEAFF. Here the CDR3 DNA reads TGCAGCGTAGCGGGACAGGGGTGGAACACTGAAGCTTTCTTT.

The CDR3 reads CASSIRGTSGELFF. The DNA of the CDR3 is TGTGCCAGTAGTATACGAGGGACTTCCGGGGAGCTGTTTTTT. The rearrangement uses TRBV19 and TRBJ2-2; D perhaps matches TRBD2 (6 bases). Germline lookup yields CDR1 LNHDA and CDR2 SQIVND (reference sequence). The CDR3 is 14 amino acids. Trimming stripped 2 bases from V and 6 bases from J, with 10 bases between.

This chain joins TRBV27 and TRBJ2-7; D possibly corresponds to TRBD1 (8 bases). The CDR3 runs to 18 residues. V lost 5 bases and J lost 7, with 30 bases in between. Germline V lookup: CDR1 MNHEY, CDR2 SMNVEV (reference sequence). DNA of the CDR3: TGTGCCAGCAGTCCCAATCGCCCGACAGGGGTCCTCGGGAGGGAGCAGTACTTC. It specifies CASSPNRPTGVLGREQYF.